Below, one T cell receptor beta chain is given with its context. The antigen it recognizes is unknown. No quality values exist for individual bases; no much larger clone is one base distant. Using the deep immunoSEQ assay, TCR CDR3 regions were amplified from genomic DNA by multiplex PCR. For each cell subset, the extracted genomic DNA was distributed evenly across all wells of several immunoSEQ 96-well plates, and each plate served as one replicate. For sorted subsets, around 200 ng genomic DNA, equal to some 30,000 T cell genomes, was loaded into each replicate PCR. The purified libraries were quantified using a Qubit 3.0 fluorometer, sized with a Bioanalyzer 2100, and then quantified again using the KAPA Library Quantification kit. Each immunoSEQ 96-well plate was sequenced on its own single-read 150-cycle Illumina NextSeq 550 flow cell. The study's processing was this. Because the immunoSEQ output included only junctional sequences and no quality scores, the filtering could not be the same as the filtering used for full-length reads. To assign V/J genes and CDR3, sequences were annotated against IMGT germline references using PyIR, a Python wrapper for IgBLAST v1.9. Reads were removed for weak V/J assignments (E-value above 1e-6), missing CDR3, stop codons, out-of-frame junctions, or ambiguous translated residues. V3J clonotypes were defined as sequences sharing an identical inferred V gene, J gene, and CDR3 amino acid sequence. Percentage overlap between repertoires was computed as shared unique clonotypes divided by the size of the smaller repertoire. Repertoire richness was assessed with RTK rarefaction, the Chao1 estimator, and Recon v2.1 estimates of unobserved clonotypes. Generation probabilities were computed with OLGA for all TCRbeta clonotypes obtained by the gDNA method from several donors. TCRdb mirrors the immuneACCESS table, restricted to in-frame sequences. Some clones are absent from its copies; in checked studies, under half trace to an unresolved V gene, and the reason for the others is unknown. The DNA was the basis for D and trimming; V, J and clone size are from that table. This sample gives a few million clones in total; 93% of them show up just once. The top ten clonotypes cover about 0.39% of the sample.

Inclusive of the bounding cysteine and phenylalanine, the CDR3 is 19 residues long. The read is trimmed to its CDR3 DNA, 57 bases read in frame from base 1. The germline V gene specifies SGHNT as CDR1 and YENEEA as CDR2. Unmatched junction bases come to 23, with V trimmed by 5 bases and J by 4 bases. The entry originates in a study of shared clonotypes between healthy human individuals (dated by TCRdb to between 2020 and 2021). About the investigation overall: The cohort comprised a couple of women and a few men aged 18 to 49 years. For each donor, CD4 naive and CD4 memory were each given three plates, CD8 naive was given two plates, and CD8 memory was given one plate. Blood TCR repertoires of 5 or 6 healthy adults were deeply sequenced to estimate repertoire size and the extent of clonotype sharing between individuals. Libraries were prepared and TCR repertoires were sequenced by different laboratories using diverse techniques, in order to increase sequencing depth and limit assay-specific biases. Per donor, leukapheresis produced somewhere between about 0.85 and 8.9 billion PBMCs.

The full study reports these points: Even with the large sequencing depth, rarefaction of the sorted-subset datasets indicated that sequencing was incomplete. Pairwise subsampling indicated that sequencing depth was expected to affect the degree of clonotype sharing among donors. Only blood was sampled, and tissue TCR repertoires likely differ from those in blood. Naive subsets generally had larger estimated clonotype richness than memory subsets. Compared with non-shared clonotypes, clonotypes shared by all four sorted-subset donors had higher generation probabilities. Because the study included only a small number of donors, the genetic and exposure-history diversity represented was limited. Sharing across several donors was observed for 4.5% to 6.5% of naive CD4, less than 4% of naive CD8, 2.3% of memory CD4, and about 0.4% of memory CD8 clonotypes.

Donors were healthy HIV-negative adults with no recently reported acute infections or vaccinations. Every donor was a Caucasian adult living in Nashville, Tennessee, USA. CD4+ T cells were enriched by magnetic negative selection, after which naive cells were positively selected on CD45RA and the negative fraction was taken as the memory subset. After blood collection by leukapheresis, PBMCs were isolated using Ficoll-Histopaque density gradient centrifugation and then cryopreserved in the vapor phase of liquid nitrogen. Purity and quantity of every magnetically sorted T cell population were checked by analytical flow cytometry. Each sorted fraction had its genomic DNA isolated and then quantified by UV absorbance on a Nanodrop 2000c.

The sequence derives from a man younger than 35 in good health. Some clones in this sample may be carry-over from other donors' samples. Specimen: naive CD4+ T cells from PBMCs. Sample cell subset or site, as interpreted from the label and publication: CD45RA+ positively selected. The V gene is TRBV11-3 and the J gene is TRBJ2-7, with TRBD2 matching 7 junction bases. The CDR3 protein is CASSHAGEPDREAHYEQYF. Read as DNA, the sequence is TGTGCCAGCAGCCACGCCGGGGAACCGGACCGGGAGGCGCATTACGAGCAGTACTTC.